One sample yielded the 22 T cell receptor beta chains listed below, sequenced in a study of blood T cell repertoires in COVID-19. Sequencing used immunoSEQ multiplex PCR; TCRdb keeps in-frame clones, though not all of them. The repertoire holds around 250,000 clones, about 87% seen once, with 7.5% to 9% in the top ten. What was sequenced was peripheral blood. Source of these receptors: a human donor in a cohort sampled during active COVID-19.

The chain's CDR3 is CASSRGQGYGYTF. CDR3 DNA sequence: TGTGCCAGCAGTAGGGGACAGGGCTATGGCTACACCTTC. The rearrangement uses TRBV27 and TRBJ1-2; 9 nucleotides match TRBD1. Germline CDR1 is MNHEY and CDR2 is SMNVEV (reference sequence). The trim removed 5 bases at V and 4 bases at J, leaving 2 bases unmatched. The CDR3 runs to 13 residues.

The chain uses TRBV12-3 or TRBV12-4 and TRBJ1-2; D gene unclear. The CDR3 covers 12 residues. V gave up 1 base and J gave up 8 bases, with 8 bases separating them. DNA for the CDR3: TGTGCCAGCAGTTTAGAGACTAGGGGCTACACCTTC. This codes for CASSLETRGYTF.

The chain uses TRBV5-4 and TRBJ1-4; D is undetermined. Per the germline V gene, CDR1 is SGHNT and CDR2 is YYREEE (reference sequence). The germline V and J ends were trimmed by 4 bases and 10 bases, with 20 bases remaining between them. This CDR3 has 15 residues. CDR3 in amino acids: CASSLDGSESRKLFF. The CDR3 DNA is TGTGCCAGCAGCCTGGATGGTTCGGAGTCGCGAAAACTGTTTTTT. The full variable domain, rest sourced from reference TRBV5-4 and TRBJ1-4, is ETGVTQSPTHLIKTRGQQVTLRCSSQSGHNTVSWYQQALGQGPQFIFQYYREEENGRGNFPPRFSGLQFPNYSSELNVNALELDDSALYLCASSLDGSESRKLFFGSGTQLSVL.

This clone showed up just a few times. The chain is built from TRBV4-3 and TRBJ2-1; TRBD2 matches 8 bases. The V segment lost 0 bases and the J segment 2 bases; nucleotides outside the gene matches: 3. This CDR3 spans 16 amino acids. Germline V gene lookup returns CDR1 LGHNA and CDR2 YSLEER. CDR3 residues: CASSQDIGGAYNEQFF. CDR3 sequence (DNA): TGCGCCAGCAGCCAAGATATCGGGGGGGCCTACAATGAGCAGTTCTTC.

The V and J genes are TRBV2 and TRBJ1-4, with 7 bases matching TRBD1. The V and J ends lost 6 bases and 4 bases, in that order; junction bases with no gene match: 8. Germline V gene sequence: CDR1 SNHLY, CDR2 FYNNEI. The CDR3 has 15 residues. The DNA for the CDR3 is TGTGCCAGCAGGCCCCAGACAGGGAATAATGAAAAACTGTTTTTT. This codes for CASRPQTGNNEKLFF. Complete variable domain (other parts from reference TRBV2 and TRBJ1-4): EPEVTQTPSHQVTQMGQEVILRCVPISNHLYFYWYRQILGQKVEFLVSFYNNEISEKSEIFDDQFSVERPDGSNFTLKIRSTKLEDSAMYFCASRPQTGNNEKLFFGSGTQLSVL.

This clone was seen more than once but under ten times. The V and J genes are TRBV9 and TRBJ1-1; the D is unclear. This CDR3 has 13 residues. The ends were cut back, 3 bases at V and 0 bases at J, with 6 bases in the middle. CDR1 and CDR2 from the germline V gene are SGDLS and YYNGEE. The CDR3 DNA follows: TGTGCCAGCAGCGGAGGTGTGAACACTGAAGCTTTCTTT. This sequence encodes CASSGGVNTEAFF.

The count of this clone is one. The chain recombines TRBV28 with TRBJ2-3, with TRBD2 identical over 8 bases. This CDR3 is built from 15 residues. After removal of 8 bases from V and 3 bases from J, the junction contained 10 bases not matched to a gene. The V gene's germline CDR1 is MDHEN and CDR2 SYDVKM. CDR3 bases: TGTGCCAGCGTCTCGGGGGGGGGCCTGACAGATACGCAGTATTTT. This codes for CASVSGGGLTDTQYF.

This clone was detected only a few times. The V call is TRBV5-5, the J call TRBJ1-1; 8 bases line up with TRBD1. The CDR3 extends over 17 amino acids. The germline V gene has CDR1 SGHKS and CDR2 YYEKEE (reference sequence). Trimming cost V 3 bases and J 5 bases; bases outside gene matches: 15. CDR3 in amino acids: CASSSPQGVLPGTEAFF. The DNA of the CDR3 is TGTGCCAGCAGCTCCCCACAGGGGGTATTACCCGGAACTGAAGCTTTCTTT.

The rearrangement uses TRBV6-6 and TRBJ1-2; a weak D match, TRBD1 (6 bases). In germline, CDR1 is MNHNY, CDR2 SVGAGI (reference sequence). Trimming pared 5 bases from V and 4 bases from J, leaving 14 bases between. The CDR3 covers 14 residues. CDR3 amino acids: CASSGGGSSYGYTF. The CDR3 DNA reads as TGTGCCAGCAGTGGTGGGGGCTCGAGCTATGGCTACACCTTC.

V and J are TRBV5-1 and TRBJ2-2; D may be TRBD2 (7 bases). The CDR3 is 19 residues long. Looked up from germline, CDR1 is SGHRS and CDR2 is YFSETQ. The V end lost 0 bases, the J end lost 3 bases, and 21 bases lay between the germline ends. CDR3 region: CASSLGLLKAGADTGELFF. For the CDR3, the DNA is TGCGCCAGCAGCTTGGGACTTCTAAAGGCGGGGGCGGACACCGGGGAGCTGTTTTTT.

V usage is TRBV7-9 and J usage is TRBJ2-5, with a possible D match to TRBD2 (6 bases). This CDR3 has 14 amino acids. The V end lost 6 bases, the J end lost 3 bases, and 14 bases lay between the germline ends. Germline V gene lookup returns CDR1 SEHNR and CDR2 FQNEAQ (reference sequence). The DNA of the CDR3 is TGTGCCAGCAGGGGGGGACGGGGCAAAGAGACCCAGTACTTC. Translating it yields CASRGGRGKETQYF. The entire variable domain, with the rest obtained from reference TRBV7-9 and TRBJ2-5, is as follows: DTGVSQNPRHKITKRGQNVTFRCDPISEHNRLYWYRQTLGQGPEFLTYFQNEAQLEKSRLLSDRFSAERPKGSFSTLEIQRTEQGDSAMYLCASRGGRGKETQYFGPGTRLLVL.

The V gene is TRBV9, the J gene TRBJ1-2, with TRBD1 matching 7 bases. V shed 4 bases and J 1 base; nucleotides not matched to a gene: 7. The CDR3 loop spans 15 amino acids. Germline V gene data show CDR1 as SGDLS and CDR2 as YYNGEE. The CDR3 bases are TGTGCCAGCAGCCCCGGGGGACAGAGTAACTATGGCTACACCTTC. This gives the protein CASSPGGQSNYGYTF.

This clone was recorded once. The chain couples TRBV10-1 to TRBJ2-6, with 9 bases aligning to TRBD1. The V gene end was trimmed by 3 bases and the J gene end by 2 bases; junction bases not matched to a gene: 5. CDR1 is WNHNN, CDR2 SYGVQD, per germline (reference sequence). The CDR3 runs 17 residues. The CDR3 is CASSDEQGATGANVLTF. CDR3 nucleotide sequence: TGCGCCAGCAGTGATGAACAGGGGGCTACTGGGGCCAACGTCCTGACTTTC.

The chain has TRBV27 and TRBJ2-7; D is unclear. V lost 5 bases and J 0 bases, leaving 17 bases between the germline ends. Germline loops: CDR1 MNHEY, CDR2 SMNVEV (reference sequence). CDR3 length: 16 amino acids. CDR3 sequence reads: CASSRSGRHSSYEQYF. In nucleotides, the CDR3 is TGTGCCAGCAGTCGATCCGGTAGGCACAGCTCCTACGAGCAGTACTTC.

This chain joins TRBV28 and TRBJ1-5, with D hard to call. Germline lookup yields CDR1 MDHEN and CDR2 SYDVKM. The CDR3 totals 17 residues. Deletions cut 4 bases from V and 0 bases from J, with 16 bases between. The CDR3 here is CASSSEGILYSNQPQHF. CDR3 DNA sequence: TGTGCCAGCAGTTCTGAGGGAATCCTATATAGCAATCAGCCCCAGCATTTT.

This clone occurred once. CDR3 in amino acids: CAINQGGETQYF. The CDR3 region has the DNA TGTGCCATCAACCAGGGGGGCGAGACCCAGTACTTC. The chain combines TRBV10-3 with TRBJ2-5; the D gene is possibly TRBD1 (7 bases). There are 12 residues in the CDR3. Trimming cost V 7 bases and J 5 bases, with 11 bases left between them. The V gene's germline CDR1 is ENHRY and CDR2 SYGVKD.

This clone was detected a few times. V and J are TRBV4-3 and TRBJ1-6, with no clear D. The germline CDR1 and CDR2 sequences are LGHNA and YSLEER. V lost 0 bases and J lost 10, with 13 bases in between. The CDR3 has 15 amino acids. CDR3 nucleotides: TGCGCCAGCAGCCAAGAGATCAGATCGTACTCACCCCTCCACTTT. It codes for CASSQEIRSYSPLHF.

The chain has TRBV28 and TRBJ2-3; the D gene is possibly TRBD2 (6 bases). Looked up from germline, CDR1 is MDHEN and CDR2 is SYDVKM. The V end lost 2 bases, the J end lost 5 bases, and 14 bases lay between the germline ends. This CDR3 has 15 amino acids. The CDR3 here is CASSLPSQGLDTQYF. CDR3 in DNA: TGTGCCAGCAGTTTACCCTCCCAGGGACTAGATACGCAGTATTTT.

The CDR3 bases are TGTGCCAGCAGTCCCCGGGACAGGGAGCATCAGCCCCAGCATTTT. Amino acid sequence: CASSPRDREHQPQHF. V usage is TRBV6-5 and J usage is TRBJ1-5; 9 bases line up with TRBD1. Germline assignment: CDR1 MNHEY and CDR2 SVGAGI. V shed 5 bases and J 5 bases; nucleotides not matched to a gene: 7. The CDR3 is 15 amino acids.

V gene TRBV18 combines with J gene TRBJ1-2; D is possibly TRBD1 (5 bases). Germline lookup yields CDR1 KGHSH and CDR2 LQKENI. V was pared by 3 bases and J by 10 bases, with 18 bases between. The CDR3 spans 14 residues. The CDR3 sequence is CASSPVGGSTIYTF. CDR3 DNA sequence: TGTGCCAGCTCACCTGTGGGGGGGAGTACGATCTACACCTTC. Based on the CDR3 plus reference TRBV18 and TRBJ1-2, the full variable domain is NAGVMQNPRHLVRRRGQEARLRCSPMKGHSHVYWYRQLPEEGLKFMVYLQKENIIDESGMPKERFSAEFPKEGPSILRIQQVVRGDSAAYFCASSPVGGSTIYTFGSGTRLTVV.

The chain joins TRBV4-3 to TRBJ2-3, with D unresolved. V lost 0 bases, J lost 4 bases, and 14 bases lay in between. The germline CDR1 and CDR2 sequences are LGHNA and YSLEER. The CDR3 is made up of 16 amino acids. Here the CDR3 DNA reads TGCGCCAGCAGCCAAGATAGTCCGGCGGCGGCAGATACGCAGTATTTT. Protein product: CASSQDSPAAADTQYF.

The chain recombines TRBV19 with TRBJ2-3, with 8 bases lining up with TRBD1. Looked up from germline, CDR1 is LNHDA and CDR2 is SQIVND (reference sequence). The J segment lost 6 bases and the V segment lost 6 bases, leaving 8 bases of the junction unmatched. The CDR3 has 14 amino acids. Here the CDR3 reads CASRGQGARDTQYF. For the CDR3, the DNA is TGTGCCAGTAGAGGGCAGGGGGCGAGGGATACGCAGTATTTT. The whole variable domain, remainder taken from reference TRBV19 and TRBJ2-3, is DGGITQSPKYLFRKEGQNVTLSCEQNLNHDAMYWYRQDPGQGLRLIYYSQIVNDFQKGDIAEGYSVSREKKESFPLTVTSAQKNPTAFYLCASRGQGARDTQYFGPGTRLTVL.